A single count supports the clone carrying this T cell receptor (beta chain). Some clones are missing from TCRdb's copy, which holds only in-frame ones; the method was immunoSEQ multiplex PCR. The sample carries 200,000 to 250,000 clones, over 75% recorded once. A Seattle source enrolled patients during active infection and followed them longitudinally. The source of the sample is a study of blood T cell repertoires in COVID-19. Study in general: Specimens from acute and convalescent COVID-19 originated in the United States, Italy and Spain.

Sequenced material: peripheral blood. The TCR was taken from a man aged 50-60 years with COVID-19, enrolled during active disease.

CDR3 sequence reads: CASSLVTGDSPLHF. The CDR3 nucleotides read TGTGCCAGCAGCTTGGTAACAGGAGACTCACCCCTCCACTTT. The chain employs TRBV5-4 and TRBJ1-6; TRBD1 might be the D (5 bases). The CDR3 has 14 residues. V lost 0 bases and J lost 10, with 11 bases in between. The V gene's germline CDR1 is SGHNT and CDR2 YYREEE (reference sequence).